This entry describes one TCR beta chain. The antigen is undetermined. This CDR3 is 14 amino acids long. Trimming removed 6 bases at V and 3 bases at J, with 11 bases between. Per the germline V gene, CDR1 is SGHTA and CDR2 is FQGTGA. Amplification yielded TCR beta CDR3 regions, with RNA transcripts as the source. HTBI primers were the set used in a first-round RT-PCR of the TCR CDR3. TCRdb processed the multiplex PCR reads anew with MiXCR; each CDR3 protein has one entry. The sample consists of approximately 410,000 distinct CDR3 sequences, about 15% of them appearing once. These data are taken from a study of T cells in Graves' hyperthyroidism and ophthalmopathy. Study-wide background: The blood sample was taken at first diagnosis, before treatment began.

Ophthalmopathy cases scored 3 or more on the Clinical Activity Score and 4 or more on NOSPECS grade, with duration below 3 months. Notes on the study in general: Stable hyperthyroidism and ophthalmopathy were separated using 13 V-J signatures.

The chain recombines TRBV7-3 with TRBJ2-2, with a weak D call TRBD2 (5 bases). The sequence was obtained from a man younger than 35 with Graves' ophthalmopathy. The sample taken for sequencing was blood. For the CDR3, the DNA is TGTGCCAGCAGTAGAACTAGGGACACCGGGGAGCTGTTTTTT. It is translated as CASSRTRDTGELFF.